These T cell receptor beta chains were read from a single sample in a study of T cell repertoires in cytomegalovirus infection. Each CDR3 protein gets one entry after TCRdb re-called the reads with MiXCR. This sample yields 740,000 or so distinct CDR3 sequences, of which 35% to 45% are seen a single time; around 2.8% belongs to the top ten. The sequencing input was PBMCs. The receptors originated from a human donor in good health (CMV status not recorded). Some clones in this sample may be carry-over from other donors' samples. Both conserved end residues are part of each CDR3. Fields, in order: J gene, clone size, V gene, D gene, CDR3 DNA, CDR3 protein. The D gene is left open where the match is weak. For some rows the clone size is stated as once, few or many, or as a class when expanded; others skip it.

TRBJ1-3 | . | TRBV5-6 | . | TGTGCCAGCAGCTTGTTATTCGAAAGACCGTACTCTGGAAACACCATATATTTT | CASSLLFERPYSGNTIYF
TRBJ2-5 | . | TRBV4-2 | TRBD2 | TGTGCCAGCAGCCAAGAGGTCGGGACTAGCCGAGAGACCCAGTACTTC | CASSQEVGTSRETQYF
TRBJ2-1 | . | TRBV28 | . | TGTGCCAGCAGGGCCTCAGACGGCAATGAGCAGTTCTTC | CASRASDGNEQFF
TRBJ1-2 | few | TRBV6-5 | TRBD1 | TGTGCCAGCACTAGAGCCGAACCGGGACAGGGAATCTATGGCTACACCTTC | CASTRAEPGQGIYGYTF
TRBJ2-3 | . | TRBV28 | . | TGTGCCAGCAGTGGTTCGACCCACCAGGCTAGCACAGATACGCAGTATTTT | CASSGSTHQASTDTQYF
TRBJ2-1 | few | TRBV7-8 | TRBD2 | TGTGCCAGCAGCTTAGGTTCCCGCGGGGGGGCTTTTAATGAGCAGTTCTTC | CASSLGSRGGAFNEQFF
TRBJ2-7 | . | TRBV10-2 | . | TGCGCCAGCAGTGAGTCGGGCAGTAGAGGCCCCTACGAGCAGTACTTC | CASSESGSRGPYEQYF
TRBJ2-2 | . | TRBV19 | . | TGTGCCAGTAGTAACCAAGCGAACACCGGGGAGCTGTTTTTT | CASSNQANTGELFF
TRBJ2-4 | . | TRBV19 | TRBD2 | TGTGCCAGTAGACCCGGGCCACGGGAGGACATTCAGTACTTC | CASRPGPREDIQYF
TRBJ2-7 | . | TRBV28 | TRBD1 | TGTGCCAGCAGTACCCTTCACCATGAGACAGGGGGGTGGTACGAGCAGTACTTC | CASSTLHHETGGWYEQYF
TRBJ1-1 | few | TRBV7-2 | . | TGTGCCAGCAGCTTAGTTGCCAAGCGGGACGCTTTCTTT | CASSLVAKRDAFF
TRBJ2-1 | few | TRBV6-4 | TRBD1 | TGTGCCAGCAGTGAAGGGACAGGTTACAATGAGCAGTTCTTC | CASSEGTGYNEQFF
TRBJ2-1 | few | TRBV19 | TRBD1 | TGTGCCAGTAGTCAAACAACCGGGACAGGGGCCAATGAGCAGTTCTTC | CASSQTTGTGANEQFF
TRBJ2-5 | few | TRBV20-1 | . | TGCAGTGCTAGAGGGACAATAGGGGTAGAGACCCAGTACTTC | CSARGTIGVETQYF
TRBJ2-5 | . | TRBV7-2 | . | TGTGCCAGCAGCTTACTGGGGGCGGGTGATAGCCAAGAGACCCAGTACTTC | CASSLLGAGDSQETQYF
TRBJ2-7 | few | TRBV28 | . | TGTGCCAGCAGTTTAGGGGGAGGACAGAACTTCTACGAGCAGTACTTC | CASSLGGGQNFYEQYF
TRBJ2-1 | . | TRBV11-2 | TRBD2 | TGTGCCAGCAGTGGTAGCGGGAGAAGGAATGAGCAGTTCTTC | CASSGSGRRNEQFF
TRBJ1-5 | many | TRBV28 | . | TGTGCCAGCACCATACCCCCCGTGGGCAATCAGCCCCAGCATTTT | CASTIPPVGNQPQHF